This T cell receptor beta chain was sequenced in a study of blood T cell dynamics during melanoma immunotherapy. To note about this clone: Its antigen remains unidentified.

Using immunoSEQ multiplex PCR, the repertoire was profiled, and TCRdb retains in-frame clones only, with some absent. The sample holds about 16,000 clones, over 90% seen once. Time point here: week 3, after first cycle of checkpoint inhibitor. Sampling occurred pretreatment (T0) and at week 3 (W3), after cycle one of checkpoint blockade. Disease control meant complete response, partial response or stable disease at 12 weeks. Study-level findings and limits: Among sorted CD8+ subsets, immune-effector cells had the highest clonality and cell-free DNA similarity.

CDR1 and CDR2 from the germline V gene are MNHNS and SASEGT. The CDR3 is 11 amino acids. Trimming removed 6 bases at V and 9 bases at J, with 12 bases between. This specimen consisted of effector memory CD8+ T cells from blood, obtained from a patient treated with checkpoint blockade. The chain employs TRBV6-1 and TRBJ2-7; weak D call: TRBD1 (6 bases). This clonotype was sampled from a human donor with melanoma. The CDR3 spells CASRTGEAQYF. The CDR3 DNA sequence: TGTGCCAGCAGGACAGGAGAAGCGCAGTACTTC.